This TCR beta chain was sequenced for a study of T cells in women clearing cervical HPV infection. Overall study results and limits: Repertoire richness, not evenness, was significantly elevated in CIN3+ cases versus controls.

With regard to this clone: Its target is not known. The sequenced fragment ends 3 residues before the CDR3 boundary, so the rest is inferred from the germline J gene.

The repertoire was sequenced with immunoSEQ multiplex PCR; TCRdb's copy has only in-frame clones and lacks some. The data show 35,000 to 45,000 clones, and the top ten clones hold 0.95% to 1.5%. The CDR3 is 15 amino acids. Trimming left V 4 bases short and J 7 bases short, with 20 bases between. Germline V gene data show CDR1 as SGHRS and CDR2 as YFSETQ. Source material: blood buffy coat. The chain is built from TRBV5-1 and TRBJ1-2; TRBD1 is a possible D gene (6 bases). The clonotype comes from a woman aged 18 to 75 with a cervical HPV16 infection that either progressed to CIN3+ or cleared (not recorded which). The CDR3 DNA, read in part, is TGCGCCAGCAGCCCAAAGGCTACAGGGATCGGTGGC. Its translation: CASSPKATGIGG. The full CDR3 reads CASSPKATGIGGYTF.